The 22 T cell receptor beta chains in this list originate from one sample, sequenced in a study of regulatory T cells in long-lasting Graves disease. The time point is: newly diagnosed GD, antithyroid drugs for less than 3 months. The TCR library used RNA extracted from PBMCs. Assembly of TCR beta libraries relied on iRepertoire HTBI primers together with Arm-PCR of CDR3 regions. TCRdb called the multiplex PCR reads again in MiXCR, with one record for every CDR3 protein. Here the sample spans some 410,000 distinct CDR3 sequences, approximately 16% being singletons. This sample was also put to use in a study of T cells in Graves' hyperthyroidism and ophthalmopathy.

Sequences were derived from peripheral blood mononuclear cells (PBMCs), sampled at new diagnosis, from a patient treated with antithyroid drugs. These TCRs come from a woman under 40 with Graves disease.

The V gene is TRBV19, the J gene TRBJ1-1, with D possibly TRBD1 on 5 matching bases. Germline assignment: CDR1 LNHDA and CDR2 SQIVND (reference sequence). Trimming stripped 5 bases from V and 2 bases from J, with 15 bases between. This CDR3 has 15 residues. CDR3 sequence reads: CASSSSVGLNTEAFF. The DNA for the CDR3 is TGTGCCAGTAGTTCCTCAGTGGGGCTCAACACTGAAGCTTTCTTT.

This clonotype has a handful of counts. Just one base apart from a much larger clone, this may be a read error. The rearrangement joins TRBV28 to TRBJ2-2; D possibly corresponds to TRBD1 (6 bases). The V gene lost 6 bases and the J gene lost 0 bases, with 20 bases spanning the gap. The CDR3 loop spans 18 amino acids. Germline CDR1 and CDR2: MDHEN and SYDVKM. Here the CDR3 DNA reads TGTGCCAGCAGACCCACTCAAGGGGGAATATCGAACACCGGGGAGCTGTTTTTT. Its protein is CASRPTQGGISNTGELFF.

The rearrangement links TRBV19 to TRBJ2-7; 9 bases are a match to TRBD1. The J segment lost 5 bases and the V segment lost 6 bases, leaving 11 bases of the junction unmatched. Germline V CDR1 and CDR2: LNHDA, SQIVND (reference sequence). The CDR3 length is 15 residues. Here the CDR3 reads CASRTTPGQGHEQYF. The CDR3, as DNA: TGTGCCAGTAGGACGACTCCGGGACAGGGACACGAGCAGTACTTC.

The table lists this clonotype with a few counts. The CDR3 here is CASSFGTSEKETQYF. CDR3 bases: TGTGCCAGCAGCTTTGGGACTAGCGAGAAAGAGACCCAGTACTTC. The V call is TRBV9, the J call TRBJ2-5, with 10 positions matching TRBD2. Germline V gene data show CDR1 as SGDLS and CDR2 as YYNGEE. The CDR3 runs 15 residues. Unmatched junction bases numbered 6, after V lost 4 bases and J lost 3 bases.

The V and J genes are TRBV6-2 or TRBV6-3 and TRBJ2-7; the D gene could be TRBD1 or TRBD2 (6 bases each). Trimming took 7 bases from V and 2 from J, leaving 21 bases between them. Germline V gene sequence: CDR1 MNHEY, CDR2 SVGEGT. CDR3 length: 16 amino acids. This chain's CDR3 is CASTWAAKGGTYEQYF. As DNA, the CDR3 is TGTGCCAGCACTTGGGCGGCCAAGGGGGGAACCTACGAGCAGTACTTC.

The chain joins TRBV6-9 to TRBJ1-6, with D possibly being TRBD1 (6 bases). This CDR3 has 17 residues. Germline V lookup: CDR1 MNHGY, CDR2 SVAAGI. Trimming pared 3 bases from V and 0 bases from J, leaving 12 bases between. CDR3 in DNA: TGTGCCAGCAGTTACACCGGACAGAGCTCCTATAATTCACCCCTCCACTTT. Its translation: CASSYTGQSSYNSPLHF.

In its sample, this clonotype was seen a few times. The chain combines TRBV20-1 with TRBJ2-1, with D perhaps TRBD1 or TRBD2 (5 bases each). V was cut by 3 bases and J by 0 bases, with 9 bases left in between. Germline V gene lookup returns CDR1 DFQATT and CDR2 SNEGSKA (reference sequence). This CDR3 has 14 amino acids. The DNA for the CDR3 is TGCAGTGCTAGGGGGGATCTCTCCTACAATGAGCAGTTCTTC. Residues: CSARGDLSYNEQFF.

Concerning this clonotype: The junction does not match germline at one end; this may be a read error. The J gene is TRBJ1-3, the V gene TRBV5-5; D call uncertain. There are 14 residues in the CDR3. Germline loops: CDR1 SGHKS, CDR2 YYEKEE (reference sequence). CDR3 sequence: CVSSADFYTGTIYF. In DNA, the CDR3 is TGTGTCAGCAGCGCGGACTTCTACACCGGCACCATATATTTT.

This clonotype occurred a few times. The V and J genes are TRBV6-4 and TRBJ2-7; TRBD1 matches at 10 bases. The CDR3 is 17 residues long. Germline lookup yields CDR1 MRHNA and CDR2 SNTAGT. The V gene end was trimmed by 3 bases and the J gene end by 2 bases; junction bases not matched to a gene: 10. CDR3 DNA: TGTGCCAGCAGTGAACGGGACAGGGGACGATGGGCCTACGAGCAGTACTTC. Its translation is CASSERDRGRWAYEQYF.

This clonotype was recorded at least ten times. The J gene is TRBJ1-1, the V gene TRBV27, with unresolved D. The germline V gene encodes CDR1 MNHEY and CDR2 SMNVEV (reference sequence). Trimming left V 4 bases short and J 10 bases short, with 13 bases between. This CDR3 spans 12 amino acids. The CDR3 is CASSSPPRPAFF. The CDR3 coding sequence is TGTGCCAGCAGTTCCCCCCCCAGGCCAGCTTTCTTT.

The chain uses TRBV6-1 and TRBJ2-7, with TRBD1 identical over 7 bases. After removal of 6 bases from V and 2 bases from J, the junction contained 4 bases not matched to a gene. In germline, CDR1 is MNHNS, CDR2 SASEGT. CDR3 length: 13 amino acids. CDR3 loop: CASRRQGPYEQYF. For the CDR3, the DNA is TGTGCCAGCAGACGACAGGGACCCTACGAGCAGTACTTC.

This clonotype was recorded at least ten times. The chain uses TRBV7-9 and TRBJ2-7; 13 nucleotides agree with TRBD2. The CDR3 contains 17 residues. V trimming: 5 bases; J trimming: 3 bases; junction bases outside the gene matches: 10. CDR1 is SEHNR, CDR2 FQNEAQ, per germline (reference sequence). The CDR3 loop reads CASSPQLLAGGVYEQYF. DNA for the CDR3: TGTGCCAGCAGCCCTCAATTACTAGCGGGAGGGGTCTACGAGCAGTACTTC.

In its sample, this clonotype was seen a few times. A much larger clone lies one base from this, so it may be a read error. The V call is TRBV20-1, the J call TRBJ2-1; D not certain. The length of the CDR3 is 12 residues. In germline, CDR1 is DFQATT, CDR2 SNEGSKA (reference sequence). V lost 5 bases, J lost 9 bases, and 14 bases lay in between. This CDR3 reads CSASQYMGEQFF. CDR3 nucleotides: TGCAGTGCTTCCCAATATATGGGTGAGCAGTTCTTC.

The rearrangement uses TRBV29-1 and TRBJ2-2; D uncertain. The germline gives CDR1 SQVTM, CDR2 ANQGSEA. V lost 1 base, J lost 6 bases, and 12 bases lay in between. This CDR3 spans 14 amino acids. CDR3 bases: TGCAGCGTTGAAGGGGCCCCAACATCCGGGGAGCTGTTTTTT. This gives the protein CSVEGAPTSGELFF.

This clonotype has only a few counts. The rearrangement links TRBV6-2 or TRBV6-3 to TRBJ2-1; 8 nucleotides align to TRBD1. The CDR3 contains 15 residues. CDR1 MNHEY and CDR2 SVGEGT come from the germline V gene. With 5 bases clipped from V and 6 bases from J, the junction kept 9 bases outside the gene matches. The CDR3 region has the DNA TGTGCCAGCAGTACAGCAGGGGGCCAGGGCAATGAGCAGTTCTTC. It yields the protein CASSTAGGQGNEQFF.

In its sample, this clonotype was seen a few times. The V and J genes are TRBV28 and TRBJ2-1, with 10 bases lining up with TRBD2. V shed 7 bases and J 6 bases; nucleotides not matched to a gene: 6. This CDR3 has 14 amino acids. Germline CDR1 and CDR2: MDHEN and SYDVKM. The CDR3 sequence is CASNPSGSRNEQFF. The CDR3 DNA reads as TGTGCCAGCAATCCTAGCGGGAGTCGCAATGAGCAGTTCTTC.

V and J are TRBV5-4 and TRBJ2-1; 13 bases map to TRBD2. The CDR3 spans 18 residues. The germline V gene has CDR1 SGHNT and CDR2 YYREEE (reference sequence). Trimming at V came to 4 bases and at J to 2 bases, leaving 9 bases not matched to a gene. The CDR3 reads CASSLGLAGASTYNEQFF. For the CDR3, the DNA is TGTGCCAGCAGCCTAGGACTAGCGGGAGCTTCCACCTACAATGAGCAGTTCTTC.

This clonotype was seen repeatedly, ten times or more. The chain has TRBV20-1 and TRBJ2-5; TRBD2 agrees at 10 bases. Germline CDR1 DFQATT, CDR2 SNEGSKA (reference sequence). Trimming removed 2 bases from V and 5 bases from J; junction bases left unmatched: 2. The CDR3 length is 13 residues. CDR3 region: CSARLAGAETQYF. The CDR3 DNA sequence: TGCAGTGCTAGACTAGCGGGAGCTGAGACCCAGTACTTC.

This clonotype was detected a few times. The genes are TRBV5-1 and TRBJ2-7; TRBD2 matches at 12 bases. The CDR3 sequence is 19 residues long. Germline CDR1 is SGHRS and CDR2 is YFSETQ. J was trimmed by 1 base and V by 4 bases; bases with no gene match: 15. The CDR3 DNA reads as TGCGCCAGCAGCATCCAAACTAGCGGGAGGAGAACGGGGTCCTACGAGCAGTACTTC. Translated, it gives CASSIQTSGRRTGSYEQYF.

The table lists this clonotype with many counts. This chain joins TRBV12-3 or TRBV12-4 and TRBJ2-7; D may be TRBD1 or TRBD2 (6 bases each). The CDR3 loop spans 15 amino acids. The V end was cut by 2 bases, the J end by 6 bases, with 17 bases between. The CDR3 is CASSLRGGLSFEQYF. CDR3 sequence (DNA): TGTGCCAGCAGTTTACGAGGGGGGCTGTCTTTCGAGCAGTACTTC.

This clonotype was counted a few times. The V gene is TRBV12-3 or TRBV12-4, the J gene TRBJ1-2; D gene ambiguous. The V gene lost 4 bases and the J gene lost 2 bases, with 8 bases spanning the gap. CDR3 size: 13 residues. The CDR3 spells CASSSRGNYGYTF. The DNA of the CDR3 is TGTGCCAGCAGTTCCAGAGGGAACTATGGCTACACCTTC.

This sequence joins TRBV19 and TRBJ1-1; D is unclear. CDR3 size: 15 residues. The germline CDR1 and CDR2 sequences are LNHDA and SQIVND (reference sequence). V was pared by 7 bases and J by 0 bases, with 15 bases between. The CDR3 loop is CASNELGNLNTEAFF. DNA of the CDR3: TGTGCCAGTAATGAGTTAGGGAACTTGAACACTGAAGCTTTCTTT.